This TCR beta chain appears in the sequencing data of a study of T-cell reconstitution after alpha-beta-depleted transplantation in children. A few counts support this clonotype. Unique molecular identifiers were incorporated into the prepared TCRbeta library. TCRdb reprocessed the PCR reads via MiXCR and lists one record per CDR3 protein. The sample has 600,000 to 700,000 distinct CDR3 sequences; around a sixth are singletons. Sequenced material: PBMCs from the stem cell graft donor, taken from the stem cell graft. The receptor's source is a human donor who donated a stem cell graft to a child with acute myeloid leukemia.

CDR3 in amino acids: CSARDSPGAAGYTF. The CDR3 DNA is TGCAGTGCTAGAGATTCCCCAGGGGCGGCTGGCTACACCTTC. The chain employs TRBV20-1 and TRBJ1-2; the D gene is possibly TRBD1 (6 bases). From germline, CDR1 is DFQATT and CDR2 SNEGSKA (reference sequence). The length of the CDR3 is 14 residues. Trimming took 0 bases from V and 7 from J, leaving 15 bases between them.